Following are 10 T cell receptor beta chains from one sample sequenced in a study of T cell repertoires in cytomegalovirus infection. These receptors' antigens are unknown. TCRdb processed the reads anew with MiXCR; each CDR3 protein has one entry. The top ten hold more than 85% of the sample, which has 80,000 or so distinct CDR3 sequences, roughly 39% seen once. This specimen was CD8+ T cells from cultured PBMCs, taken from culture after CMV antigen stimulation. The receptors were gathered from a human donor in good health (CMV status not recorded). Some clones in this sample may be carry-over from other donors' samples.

The CDR3 loop is CASSFNRGRVGYTF. The CDR3 coding sequence is TGTGCCAGCAGTTTCAACAGGGGGCGGGTTGGCTACACCTTC. This chain joins TRBV12-3 or TRBV12-4 and TRBJ1-2, with TRBD1 matching over 9 bases. Trimming removed 3 bases from V and 7 bases from J; junction bases left unmatched: 6. The CDR3 covers 14 residues.

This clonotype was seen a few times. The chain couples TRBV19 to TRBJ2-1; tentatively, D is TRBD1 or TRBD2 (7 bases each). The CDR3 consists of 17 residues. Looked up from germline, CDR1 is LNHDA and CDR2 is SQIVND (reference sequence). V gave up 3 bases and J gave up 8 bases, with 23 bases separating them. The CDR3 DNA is TGTGCCAGTAGTATCCTGACAGGGAGGGGGTCAGGCGATGAGCAGTTCTTC. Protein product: CASSILTGRGSGDEQFF.

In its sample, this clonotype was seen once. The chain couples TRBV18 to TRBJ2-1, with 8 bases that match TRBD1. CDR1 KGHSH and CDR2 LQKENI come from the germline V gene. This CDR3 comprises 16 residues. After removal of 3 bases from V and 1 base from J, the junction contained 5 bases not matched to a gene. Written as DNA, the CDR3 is TGTGCCAGCTCACCGGAGACAGGGGCTTCCTACAATGAGCAGTTCTTC. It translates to CASSPETGASYNEQFF. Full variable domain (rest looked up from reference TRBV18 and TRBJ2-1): NAGVMQNPRHLVRRRGQEARLRCSPMKGHSHVYWYRQLPEEGLKFMVYLQKENIIDESGMPKERFSAEFPKEGPSILRIQQVVRGDSAAYFCASSPETGASYNEQFFGPGTRLTVL.

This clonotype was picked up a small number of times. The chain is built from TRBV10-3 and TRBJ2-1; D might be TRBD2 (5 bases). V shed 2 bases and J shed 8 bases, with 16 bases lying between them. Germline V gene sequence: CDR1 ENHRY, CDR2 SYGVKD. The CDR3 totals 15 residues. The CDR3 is CAISEGEQIIDEQFF. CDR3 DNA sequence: TGTGCCATCAGTGAGGGGGAGCAGATTATCGATGAGCAGTTCTTC.

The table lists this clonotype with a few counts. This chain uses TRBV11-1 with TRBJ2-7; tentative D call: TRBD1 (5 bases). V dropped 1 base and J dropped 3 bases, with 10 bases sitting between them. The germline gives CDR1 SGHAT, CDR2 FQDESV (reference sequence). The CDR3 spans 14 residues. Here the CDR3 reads CASSLVDSYYEQYF. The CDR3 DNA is TGTGCCAGCAGCTTAGTCGACAGCTACTACGAGCAGTACTTC.

DNA of the CDR3: TGTGCCAGCTTGGAAGTAGTGACGAATGAGCAGTTCTTC. Its protein product is CASLEVVTNEQFF. This rearrangement joins TRBV6-1 to TRBJ2-1; D is undetermined. Germline V gene sequence: CDR1 MNHNS, CDR2 SASEGT. V was shortened by 8 bases and J by 7 bases, with 15 bases between the two germline ends. The CDR3 runs to 13 residues.

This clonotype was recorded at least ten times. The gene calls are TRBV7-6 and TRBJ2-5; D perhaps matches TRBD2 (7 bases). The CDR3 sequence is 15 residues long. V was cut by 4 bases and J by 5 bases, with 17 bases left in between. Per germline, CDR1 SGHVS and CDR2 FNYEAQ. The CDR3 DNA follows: TGTGCCAGCAGCTCTTATGGGGGGGGGCAGGAGACCCAGTACTTC. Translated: CASSSYGGGQETQYF. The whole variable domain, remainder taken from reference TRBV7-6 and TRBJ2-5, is GAGVSQSPRYKVTKRGQDVALRCDPISGHVSLYWYRQALGQGPEFLTYFNYEAQQDKSGLPNDRFSAERPEGSISTLTIQRTEQRDSAMYRCASSSYGGGQETQYFGPGTRLLVL.

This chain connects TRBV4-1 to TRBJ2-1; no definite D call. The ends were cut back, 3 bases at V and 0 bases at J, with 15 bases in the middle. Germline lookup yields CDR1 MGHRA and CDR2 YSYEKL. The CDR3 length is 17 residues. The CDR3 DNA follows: TGCGCCAGCAGCCAGCAGACCCCACGGAGCTCCTACAATGAGCAGTTCTTC. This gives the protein CASSQQTPRSSYNEQFF.

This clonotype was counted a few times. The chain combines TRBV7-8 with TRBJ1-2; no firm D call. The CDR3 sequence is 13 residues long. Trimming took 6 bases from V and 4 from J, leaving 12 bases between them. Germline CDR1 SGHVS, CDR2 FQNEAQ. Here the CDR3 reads CASSQHALYGYTF. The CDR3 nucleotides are TGTGCCAGCAGTCAACATGCCCTCTATGGCTACACCTTC.

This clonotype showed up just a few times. This CDR3 reads CASSLSSGRNEQFF. The CDR3 DNA follows: TGCGCCAGCAGCCTCTCTAGCGGGAGGAATGAGCAGTTCTTC. The rearrangement joins TRBV4-1 to TRBJ2-1; 11 bases agree with TRBD2. The junction had 3 bases not matched to a gene; V was cut back by 4 bases and J by 7 bases. The germline V gene has CDR1 MGHRA and CDR2 YSYEKL. There are 14 residues in the CDR3.